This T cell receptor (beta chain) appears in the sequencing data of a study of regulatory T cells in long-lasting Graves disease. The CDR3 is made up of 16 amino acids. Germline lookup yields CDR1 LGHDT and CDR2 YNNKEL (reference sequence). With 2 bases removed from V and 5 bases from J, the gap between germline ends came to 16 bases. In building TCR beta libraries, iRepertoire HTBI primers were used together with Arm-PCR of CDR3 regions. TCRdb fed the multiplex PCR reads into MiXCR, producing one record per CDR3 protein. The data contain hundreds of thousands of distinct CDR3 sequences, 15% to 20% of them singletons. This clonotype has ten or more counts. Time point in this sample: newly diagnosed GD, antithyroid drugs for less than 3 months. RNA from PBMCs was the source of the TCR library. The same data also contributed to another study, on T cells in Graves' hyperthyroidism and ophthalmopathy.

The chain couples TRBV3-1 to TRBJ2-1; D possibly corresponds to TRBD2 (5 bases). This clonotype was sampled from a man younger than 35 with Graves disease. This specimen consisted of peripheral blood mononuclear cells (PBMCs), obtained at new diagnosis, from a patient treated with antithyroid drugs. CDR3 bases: TGTGCCAGCAGCCAATCCGACTACACCGCGAACAATGAGCAGTTCTTC. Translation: CASSQSDYTANNEQFF.